The sample holds a few counts of the clone carrying this T cell receptor beta chain. Its target is not known. From the RT-PCR reads, TCRdb called clonotypes with MiXCR, one entry per CDR3 protein. The sample comprises hundreds of thousands of distinct CDR3 sequences, around 16% of which are singletons, and roughly 11% rests with the top ten. This specimen belongs to a study of response to subunit inactivated influenza vaccine. Overall study results and limits: With each seasonal influenza vaccination, the authors suggested, few new T cells are recruited.

Germline values: CDR1 WSHSY, CDR2 SAAADI. The V gene end was trimmed by 3 bases and the J gene end by 8 bases; junction bases not matched to a gene: 7. The length of the CDR3 is 14 residues. The rearrangement links TRBV10-2 to TRBJ2-1, with 7 positions matching TRBD1. The starting material was PBMCs from blood, obtained roughly 13 days after vaccination. The TCR sequence derives from a man between 45 and 60 years old who received an inactivated influenza vaccine. CDR3 coding DNA: TGCGCCAGCAGTGAAAGGGGGCTGTACGATGAGCAGTTCTTC. Protein: CASSERGLYDEQFF.